This TCR beta chain appears in the sequencing data of a study of cytomegalovirus exposure and HLA in healthy donors. Study outcomes and limitations: The Asian-associated ancestry cluster reportedly had fewer N-insertions than the roughly 670-donor mean in a later analysis. According to the study, 150 to 200 TCR beta chains were cytomegalovirus-associated. Generally TCR sequences proved uncommon, though certain public TCRs appeared in numerous donors.

A note on this clone: The antigen remains unidentified.

Use of 60 Vbeta and 13 Jbeta primers characterized the PCR. Libraries were prepared by immunoSEQ multiplex PCR; TCRdb keeps only in-frame clonotypes and omits some of them. The table lists around 50,000 clones. It was healthy bone marrow donors who served as donors. Germline V lookup: CDR1 SGDLS, CDR2 YYNGEE. The length of the CDR3 is 17 residues. V lost 3 bases to trimming and J lost 5 bases; unmatched junction nucleotides: 14. The sample taken for sequencing was PBMCs. The chain has TRBV9 and TRBJ1-5, with 7 nucleotides matching TRBD1. This receptor was obtained from a male donor in good health and CMV-seronegative. CDR3 sequence: CASSARPGGTDHQPQHF. DNA for the CDR3: TGTGCCAGCAGCGCCCGTCCTGGGGGGACAGACCATCAGCCCCAGCATTTT.